Listed below are T cell receptor beta chains from one sample, sequenced in a study of cytomegalovirus exposure and HLA in healthy donors. Only in-frame clones appear in the TCRdb table, and some are missing; sequencing was by immunoSEQ multiplex PCR. Here the sample table reports some 130,000 clones. The sample taken for sequencing was PBMCs. These receptors all come from a man aged 18 to 30 in good health and CMV-seronegative. CDR3s include the opening cysteine and the closing phenylalanine or tryptophan. Each record gives: V gene, D gene, J gene, CDR3 DNA, CDR3 protein. D genes are given only for firm matches.

>TRBV28|-|TRBJ1-3
TGTGCCAGCAGTTTTCAGTCAGGGGTCTCAGGAAACACCATATATTTT
CASSFQSGVSGNTIYF
>TRBV25-1|-|TRBJ1-1
TGTGCCAGCAGTGAATCCTCTAGCGGGGGGACTGAAGCTTTCTTT
CASSESSSGGTEAFF
>TRBV18|-|TRBJ2-7
TGTGCCAGCTCACCAGACAGCCTCGCGACGAACTACGAGCAGTACTTC
CASSPDSLATNYEQYF
>TRBV13|TRBD1|TRBJ2-2
TGTGCCAGCAGCCTAAGGACAGGGGGCCCGTCGAACACCGGGGAGCTGTTTTTT
CASSLRTGGPSNTGELFF
>TRBV19|TRBD2|TRBJ2-7
TGTGCCAGTAGTGTTCAGCGGGGCCCCTCCTACGAGCAGTACTTC
CASSVQRGPSYEQYF
>TRBV6-5|TRBD1|TRBJ2-7
TGTGCCAGCAGTTCTCCGGGACAGGGGGCTTACGAGCAGTACTTC
CASSSPGQGAYEQYF
>TRBV18|TRBD2|TRBJ2-7
TGTGCCAGCTCACCACTCGGACTAGCGGGCCCCTACGAGCAGTACTTC
CASSPLGLAGPYEQYF
>TRBV27|-|TRBJ1-5
TGTGCCAGCAGTATATTACCGGGTCAGCCCCAGCATTTT
CASSILPGQPQHF
>TRBV7-9|TRBD1|TRBJ2-1
TGTGCCAGCAGCTTCTACTACAGGGGCAATGAGCAGTTCTTC
CASSFYYRGNEQFF
>TRBV6-1|TRBD2|TRBJ2-1
TGTGCCAGCAGTGAAAAAGCGGGAACACAGCATGAGCAGTTCTTC
CASSEKAGTQHEQFF
>TRBV6-5|-|TRBJ1-2
TGTGCCAGCAGCTTGACCGGGAGAAATGGCTACACCTTC
CASSLTGRNGYTF
>TRBV19|-|TRBJ2-7
TGTGCCAGCGGAGCCGGTTCCTACGAGCAGTACTTC
CASGAGSYEQYF
>TRBV5-1|TRBD1|TRBJ2-7
TGCGCCAGCAGCTCTAGTTGGACAGGCCAAAGCTCCTACGAGCAGTACTTC
CASSSSWTGQSSYEQYF
>TRBV27|TRBD2|TRBJ2-1
TGTGCCAGCAGTTTACGGCTAGCGGTTAGCTCCTACAATGAGCAGTTCTTC
CASSLRLAVSSYNEQFF
>TRBV9|-|TRBJ1-4
TGTGCCAGCAGCGCTAGTCGGTCCCGATCTGAAAAACTGTTTTTT
CASSASRSRSEKLFF
>TRBV9|TRBD1|TRBJ2-3
TGTGCCAGCAGCGTCGGGGACAGGTCAACAGATACGCAGTATTTT
CASSVGDRSTDTQYF
>TRBV5-1|-|TRBJ1-2
TGCGCCAGCAGCTTGGATTCAGGAGGAGTAAGAGTCTACACCTTC
CASSLDSGGVRVYTF
>TRBV5-1|-|TRBJ1-4
TGCGCCAGCAGCTTGGGAGGGCCAACAAGTGAAAAACTGTTTTTT
CASSLGGPTSEKLFF
>TRBV6-1|TRBD1|TRBJ2-7
TGTGCCAGCAGTGGGAACAGGGGGAGCTCCTACGAGCAGTACTTC
CASSGNRGSSYEQYF